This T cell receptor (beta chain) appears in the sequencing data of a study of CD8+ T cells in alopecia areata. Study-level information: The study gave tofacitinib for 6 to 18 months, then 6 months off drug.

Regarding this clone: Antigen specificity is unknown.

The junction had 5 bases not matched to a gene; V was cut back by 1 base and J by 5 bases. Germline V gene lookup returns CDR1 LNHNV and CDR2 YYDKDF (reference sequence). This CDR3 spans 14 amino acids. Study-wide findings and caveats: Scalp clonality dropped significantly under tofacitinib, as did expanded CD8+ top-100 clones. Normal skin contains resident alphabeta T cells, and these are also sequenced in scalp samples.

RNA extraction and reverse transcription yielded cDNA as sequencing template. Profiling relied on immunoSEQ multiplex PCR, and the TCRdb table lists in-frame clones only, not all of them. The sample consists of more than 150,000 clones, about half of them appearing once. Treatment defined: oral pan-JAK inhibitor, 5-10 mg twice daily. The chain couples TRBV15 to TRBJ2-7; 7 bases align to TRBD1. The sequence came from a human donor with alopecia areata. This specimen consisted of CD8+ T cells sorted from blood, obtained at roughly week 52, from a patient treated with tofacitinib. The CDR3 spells CATSRGTGFHEQYF. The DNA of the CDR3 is TGTGCCACCAGCAGAGGGACAGGCTTCCACGAGCAGTACTTC.